This T cell receptor beta chain derives from a study of early T cells in non-severe SARS-CoV-2 infection. Study summary: Whole-blood bulk RNA, unsorted, was sequenced, and chains were unpaired.

Individual cDNA molecules received unique molecular identifiers. Via MiXCR, TCRdb re-called the 5' RACE reads, giving one row per CDR3 protein. This table has roughly 100,000 distinct CDR3 sequences, about an eighth appearing once. The sequence came from an adult who was a healthcare worker with PCR-confirmed SARS-CoV-2 infection or an uninfected control (not recorded which). The source material was whole blood, sampled at baseline.

CDR3 residues: CASSPGTGVGVEQFF. CDR3 bases: TGTGCCAGCTCACCAGGGACTGGGGTCGGTGTTGAGCAGTTCTTC. The rearrangement joins TRBV18 to TRBJ2-1, with D maybe TRBD2 (6 bases). Germline V gene data show CDR1 as KGHSH and CDR2 as LQKENI. The CDR3 is made up of 15 amino acids. With 2 bases removed from V and 9 bases from J, the gap between germline ends came to 17 bases.